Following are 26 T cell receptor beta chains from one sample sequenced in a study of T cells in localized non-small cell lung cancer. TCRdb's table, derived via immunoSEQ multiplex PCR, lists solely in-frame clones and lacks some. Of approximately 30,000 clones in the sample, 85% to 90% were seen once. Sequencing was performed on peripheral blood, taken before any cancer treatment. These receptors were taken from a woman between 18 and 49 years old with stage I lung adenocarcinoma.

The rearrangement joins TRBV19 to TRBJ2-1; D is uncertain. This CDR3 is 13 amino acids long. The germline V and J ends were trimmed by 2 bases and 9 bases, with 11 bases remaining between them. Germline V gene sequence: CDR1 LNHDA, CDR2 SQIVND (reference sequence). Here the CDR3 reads CASSIRGIGEQFF. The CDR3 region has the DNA TGTGCCAGTAGTATAAGAGGTATTGGTGAGCAGTTCTTC. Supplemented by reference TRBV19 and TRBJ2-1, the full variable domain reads DGGITQSPKYLFRKEGQNVTLSCEQNLNHDAMYWYRQDPGQGLRLIYYSQIVNDFQKGDIAEGYSVSREKKESFPLTVTSAQKNPTAFYLCASSIRGIGEQFFGPGTRLTVL.

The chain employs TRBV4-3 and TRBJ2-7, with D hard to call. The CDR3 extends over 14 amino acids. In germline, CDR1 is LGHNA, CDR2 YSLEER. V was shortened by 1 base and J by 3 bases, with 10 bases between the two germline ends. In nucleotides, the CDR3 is TGCGCCAGCAGCCAAGGCCCAGGTTTCTACGAGCAGTACTTC. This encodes CASSQGPGFYEQYF.

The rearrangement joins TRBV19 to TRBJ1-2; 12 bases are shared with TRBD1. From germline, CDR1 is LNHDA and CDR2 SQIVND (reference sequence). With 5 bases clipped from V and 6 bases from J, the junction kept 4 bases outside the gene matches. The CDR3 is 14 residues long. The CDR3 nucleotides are TGTGCCAGTAGTCTCGGGACAGGGGGCGATGGCTACACCTTC. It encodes CASSLGTGGDGYTF.

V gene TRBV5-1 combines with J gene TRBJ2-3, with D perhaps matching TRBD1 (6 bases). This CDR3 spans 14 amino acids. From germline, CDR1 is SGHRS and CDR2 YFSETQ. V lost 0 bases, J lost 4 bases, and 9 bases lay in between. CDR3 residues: CASSLDRAPDTQYF. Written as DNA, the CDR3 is TGCGCCAGCAGCTTGGACAGGGCCCCAGATACGCAGTATTTT. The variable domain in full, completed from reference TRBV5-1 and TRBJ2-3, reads KAGVTQTPRYLIKTRGQQVTLSCSPISGHRSVSWYQQTPGQGLQFLFEYFSETQRNKGNFPGRFSGRQFSNSRSEMNVSTLELGDSALYLCASSLDRAPDTQYFGPGTRLTVL.

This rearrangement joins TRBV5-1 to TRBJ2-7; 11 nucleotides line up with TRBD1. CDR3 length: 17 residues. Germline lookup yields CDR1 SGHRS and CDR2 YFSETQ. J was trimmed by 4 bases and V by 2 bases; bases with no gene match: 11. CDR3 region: CASSFGGGGQGAYEQYF. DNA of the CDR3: TGCGCCAGCAGCTTTGGTGGTGGAGGACAGGGGGCTTACGAGCAGTACTTC.

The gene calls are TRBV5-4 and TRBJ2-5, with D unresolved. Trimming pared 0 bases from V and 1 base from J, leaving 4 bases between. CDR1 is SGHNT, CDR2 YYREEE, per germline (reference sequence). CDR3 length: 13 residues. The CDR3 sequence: CASSLAFQETQYF. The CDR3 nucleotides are TGTGCCAGCAGCTTGGCCTTCCAAGAGACCCAGTACTTC.

Here the CDR3 DNA reads TGCAGCGTTGCCCGGGGGCAAGAGACCCAGTACTTC. It codes for CSVARGQETQYF. The gene calls are TRBV29-1 and TRBJ2-5, with D maybe TRBD2 (6 bases). CDR1 and CDR2 from the germline V gene are SQVTM and ANQGSEA. The V and J ends lost 4 bases and 2 bases respectively, with 8 bases between them. The CDR3 spans 12 residues. The full variable domain, its missing parts supplied by reference TRBV29-1 and TRBJ2-5, is SAVISQKPSRDICQRGTSLTIQCQVDSQVTMMFWYRQQPGQSLTLIATANQGSEATYESGFVIDKFPISRPNLTFSTLTVSNMSPEDSSIYLCSVARGQETQYFGPGTRLLVL.

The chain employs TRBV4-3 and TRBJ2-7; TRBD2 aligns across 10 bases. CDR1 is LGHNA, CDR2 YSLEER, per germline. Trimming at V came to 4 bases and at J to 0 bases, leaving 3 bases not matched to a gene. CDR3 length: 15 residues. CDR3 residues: CASSPAGGLSYEQYF. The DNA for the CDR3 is TGCGCCAGCAGCCCAGCGGGAGGGCTCTCCTACGAGCAGTACTTC.

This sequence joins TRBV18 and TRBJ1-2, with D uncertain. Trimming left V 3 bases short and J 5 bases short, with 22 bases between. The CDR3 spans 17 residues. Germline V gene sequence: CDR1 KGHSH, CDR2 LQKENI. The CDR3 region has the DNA TGTGCCAGCTCACCTACTCTTGACACTTCCCTAGAGTATGGCTACACCTTC. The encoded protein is CASSPTLDTSLEYGYTF.

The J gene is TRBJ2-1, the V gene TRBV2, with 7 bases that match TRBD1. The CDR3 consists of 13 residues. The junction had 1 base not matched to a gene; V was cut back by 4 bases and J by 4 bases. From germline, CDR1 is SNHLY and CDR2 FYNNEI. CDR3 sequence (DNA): TGTGCCAGCAGTGTACAGGGGTACAATGAGCAGTTCTTC. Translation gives CASSVQGYNEQFF. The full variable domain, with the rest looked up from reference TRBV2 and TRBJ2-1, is EPEVTQTPSHQVTQMGQEVILRCVPISNHLYFYWYRQILGQKVEFLVSFYNNEISEKSEIFDDQFSVERPDGSNFTLKIRSTKLEDSAMYFCASSVQGYNEQFFGPGTRLTVL.

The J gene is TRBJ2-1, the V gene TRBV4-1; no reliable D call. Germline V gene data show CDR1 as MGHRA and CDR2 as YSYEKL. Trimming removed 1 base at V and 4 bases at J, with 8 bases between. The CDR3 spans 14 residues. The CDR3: CASSQGQLYNEQFF. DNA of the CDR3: TGCGCCAGCAGCCAAGGGCAGCTTTACAATGAGCAGTTCTTC.

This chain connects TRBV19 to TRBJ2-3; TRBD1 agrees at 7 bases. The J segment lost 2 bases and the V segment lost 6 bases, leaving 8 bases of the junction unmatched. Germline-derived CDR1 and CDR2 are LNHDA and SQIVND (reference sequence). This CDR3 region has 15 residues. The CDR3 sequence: CASSQTGRVTDTQYF. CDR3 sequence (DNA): TGTGCCAGTAGCCAGACAGGGAGAGTCACAGATACGCAGTATTTT.

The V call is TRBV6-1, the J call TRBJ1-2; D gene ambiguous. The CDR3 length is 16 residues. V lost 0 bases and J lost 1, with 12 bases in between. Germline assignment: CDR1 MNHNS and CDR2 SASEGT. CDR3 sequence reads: CASSEAATTVNYGYTF. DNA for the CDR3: TGTGCCAGCAGTGAAGCCGCCACAACAGTTAACTATGGCTACACCTTC.

This CDR3 reads CASSLSGSAYNEQFF. CDR3 in DNA: TGTGCCAGCAGCCTCAGCGGTAGTGCCTACAATGAGCAGTTCTTC. V usage is TRBV9 and J usage is TRBJ2-1; D possibly corresponds to TRBD2 (5 bases). This CDR3 is built from 15 residues. V was shortened by 4 bases and J by 2 bases, with 13 bases between the two germline ends. Per the germline V gene, CDR1 is SGDLS and CDR2 is YYNGEE.

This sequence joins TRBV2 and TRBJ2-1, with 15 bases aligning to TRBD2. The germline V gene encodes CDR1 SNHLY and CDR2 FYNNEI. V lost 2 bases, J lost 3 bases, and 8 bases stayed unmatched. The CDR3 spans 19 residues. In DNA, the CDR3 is TGTGCCAGCAGTGAATCTGGACTAGCGGGAGGGGAAGGCTACAATGAGCAGTTCTTC. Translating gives CASSESGLAGGEGYNEQFF.

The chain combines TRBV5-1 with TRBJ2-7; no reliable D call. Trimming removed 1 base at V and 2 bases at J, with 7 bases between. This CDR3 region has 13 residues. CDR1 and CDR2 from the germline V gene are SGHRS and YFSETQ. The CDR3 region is CASSLSQTYEQYF. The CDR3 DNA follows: TGCGCCAGCAGCTTGAGTCAGACCTACGAGCAGTACTTC.

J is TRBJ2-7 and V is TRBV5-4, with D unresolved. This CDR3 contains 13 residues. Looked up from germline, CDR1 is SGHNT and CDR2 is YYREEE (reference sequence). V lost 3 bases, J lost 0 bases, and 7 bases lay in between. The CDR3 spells CASSSRSSYEQYF. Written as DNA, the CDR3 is TGTGCCAGCAGCTCCAGGTCCTCCTACGAGCAGTACTTC.

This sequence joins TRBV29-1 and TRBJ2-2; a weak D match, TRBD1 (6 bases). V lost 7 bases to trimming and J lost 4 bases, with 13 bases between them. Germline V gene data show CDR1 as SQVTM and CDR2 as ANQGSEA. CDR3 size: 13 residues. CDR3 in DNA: TGCAGCGGGACGACAGGTCCCACCGGGGAGCTGTTTTTT. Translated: CSGTTGPTGELFF.

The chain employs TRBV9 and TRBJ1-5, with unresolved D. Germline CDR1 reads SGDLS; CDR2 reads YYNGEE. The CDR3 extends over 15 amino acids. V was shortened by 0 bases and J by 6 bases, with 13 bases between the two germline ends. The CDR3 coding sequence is TGTGCCAGCAGCGTAGCTGAATACCCATTTCAGCCCCAGCATTTT. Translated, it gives CASSVAEYPFQPQHF.

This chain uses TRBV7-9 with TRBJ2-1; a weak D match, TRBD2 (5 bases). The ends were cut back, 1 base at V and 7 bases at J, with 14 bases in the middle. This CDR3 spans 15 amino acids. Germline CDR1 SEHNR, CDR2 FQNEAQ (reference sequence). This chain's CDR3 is CASSLGSSRGNEQFF. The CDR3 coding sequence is TGTGCCAGCAGCTTAGGTTCCAGCCGAGGGAATGAGCAGTTCTTC.

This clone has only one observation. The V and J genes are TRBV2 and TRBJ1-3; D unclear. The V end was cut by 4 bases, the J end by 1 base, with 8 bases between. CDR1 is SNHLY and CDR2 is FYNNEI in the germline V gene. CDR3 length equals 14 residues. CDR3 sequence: CASSVEPSGNTIYF. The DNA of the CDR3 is TGTGCCAGCAGTGTGGAACCGTCTGGAAACACCATATATTTT.

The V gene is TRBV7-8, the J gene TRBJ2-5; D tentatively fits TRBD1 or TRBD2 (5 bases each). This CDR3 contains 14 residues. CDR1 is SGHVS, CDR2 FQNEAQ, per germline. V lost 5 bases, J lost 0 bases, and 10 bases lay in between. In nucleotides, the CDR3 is TGTGCCAGCAGCGGGACCCCGTACCAAGAGACCCAGTACTTC. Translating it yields CASSGTPYQETQYF.

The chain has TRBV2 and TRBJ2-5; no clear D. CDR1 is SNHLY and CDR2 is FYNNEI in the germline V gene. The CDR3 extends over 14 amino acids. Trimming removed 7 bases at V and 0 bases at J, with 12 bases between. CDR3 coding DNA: TGTGCCAGCAACCTAGTCGAGTACCAAGAGACCCAGTACTTC. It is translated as CASNLVEYQETQYF.

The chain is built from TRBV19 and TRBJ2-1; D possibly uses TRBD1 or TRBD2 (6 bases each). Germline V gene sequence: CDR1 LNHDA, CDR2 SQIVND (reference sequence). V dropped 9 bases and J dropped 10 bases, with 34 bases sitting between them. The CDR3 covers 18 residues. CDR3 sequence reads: CASAARPGDSTSWSEQFF. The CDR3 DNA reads TGTGCCAGCGCCGCCAGACCAGGGGACTCCACGAGTTGGTCGGAGCAGTTCTTC.

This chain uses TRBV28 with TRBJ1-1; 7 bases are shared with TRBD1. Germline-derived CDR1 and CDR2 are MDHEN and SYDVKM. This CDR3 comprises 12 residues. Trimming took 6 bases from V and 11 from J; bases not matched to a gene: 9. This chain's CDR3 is CASRPGQQGAFF. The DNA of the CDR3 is TGTGCCAGCAGACCGGGACAGCAAGGGGCTTTCTTT.

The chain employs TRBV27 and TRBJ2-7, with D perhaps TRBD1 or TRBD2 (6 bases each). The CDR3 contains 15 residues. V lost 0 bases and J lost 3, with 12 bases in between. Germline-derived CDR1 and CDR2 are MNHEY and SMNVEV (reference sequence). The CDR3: CASSLSGGGNYEQYF. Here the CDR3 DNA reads TGTGCCAGCAGTTTATCGGGGGGCGGGAACTACGAGCAGTACTTC.